This T cell receptor beta chain came from a study of blood T cell repertoires in COVID-19. Study as a whole: T cells, B-cell-depleted T cells, or PBMCs supplied cDNA or gDNA.

Living in 24 US areas, the participants were between about 18 and 90 years of age. Cohort placement rested on clinical history that participants reported themselves. As originally analysed: Cell counts per sample came from amplifying reference gene primers. The method was immunoSEQ multiplex PCR; TCRdb's version includes in-frame clones alone and lacks a portion of them. D and trimming were read from the DNA, whereas the V and J calls and clone size are those reported in that table. Among about 270,000 clones listed, roughly 90% were seen once. This TCR was recovered from a woman aged 50 to 65 who had recovered from COVID-19. Sequenced input: PBMCs or T cells enriched from blood (not recorded which).

The CDR3 DNA reads TGTGCCAGCAGTTTCGACAGGGGTCGGTATGGCTACACCTTC. This codes for CASSFDRGRYGYTF. This rearrangement joins TRBV6-5 to TRBJ1-2; 8 bases are shared with TRBD1. V lost 4 bases, J lost 5 bases, and 6 bases stayed unmatched. Germline V gene sequence: CDR1 MNHEY, CDR2 SVGAGI. This CDR3 comprises 14 residues.